This paragraph reports one T cell receptor (beta chain). Its antigen is currently unknown. The sample originates from a study of identical twins. Study observations and caveats: Alpha sequences that were out-of-frame and twin-shared showed an excess of low generation probability. Abundant beta clonotypes from cord blood had fewer insertions, unlike memory repertoires, which showed none. Compared with models, monozygotic twins showed more out-of-frame TCR alpha sharing.

This CDR3 comprises 15 residues. CDR1 is MNHEY, CDR2 SMNVEV, per germline (reference sequence). The ends were cut back, 6 bases at V and 4 bases at J, with 16 bases in the middle. TCRdb itself ran the 5' RACE reads through MiXCR, one entry per CDR3 protein. The data contain approximately 1.8 million distinct CDR3 sequences, about 31% of them singletons. The origin of this receptor is a newborn girl in good health. Sequenced input: cord blood. The chain couples TRBV27 to TRBJ2-1; TRBD2 is a possible D gene (6 bases). CDR3 DNA: TGTGCCAGCAGCCTCCGGGACTGGAAATACAATGAGCAGTTCTTC. Amino acid sequence: CASSLRDWKYNEQFF.